This entry lists 27 T cell receptor beta chains sequenced from one sample in a study of response to subunit inactivated influenza vaccine (dated by TCRdb to 2016 to 2019). The library was made by RT-PCR. TCRdb lists the instrument as Illumina HiSeq 2500. TCRdb trimmed public reads at Q25 via fastp, called clones via MiXCR and kept in-frame beta chains. All rows with the same CDR3 protein become a single entry with the most common DNA and genes. The sample table contains a few hundred thousand distinct CDR3 sequences; only one count was recorded for 12% to 15% of them. The ten largest clones add up to approximately 10% of the sample. The sample in question was PBMCs from blood, obtained 11 to 12 days after vaccination. All receptors derive from a man in his forties or fifties who received an inactivated influenza vaccine. Donor details come from another sample of the same person, matched by shared clones.

This sequence joins TRBV5-1 and TRBJ2-1; D is possibly TRBD1 (5 bases). Germline lookup yields CDR1 SGHRS and CDR2 YFSETQ. This CDR3 is 15 amino acids long. Trimming took off 7 bases at V and 7 bases at J, with 21 bases between the two ends. This chain's CDR3 is CASAPERRVGNEQFF. CDR3 coding DNA: TGCGCCAGCGCCCCCGAACGCAGGGTTGGTAATGAGCAGTTCTTC.

V is TRBV7-9 and J is TRBJ2-7; D is uncertain. V was clipped by 5 bases and J by 5 bases, with 19 bases between them. The germline gives CDR1 SEHNR, CDR2 FQNEAQ (reference sequence). The CDR3 loop spans 15 amino acids. The CDR3 sequence: CASSPNPGPGHEQYF. CDR3 DNA sequence: TGTGCCAGCAGCCCCAACCCCGGACCGGGCCACGAGCAGTACTTC.

The J gene is TRBJ2-7, the V gene TRBV27, with 8 bases matching TRBD1. V gave up 6 bases and J gave up 0 bases; unmatched junction bases: 10. Germline V CDR1 and CDR2: MNHEY, SMNVEV (reference sequence). The CDR3 sequence is 16 residues long. CDR3 loop: CASSRTGGLGSYEQYF. DNA of the CDR3: TGTGCCAGCAGCAGAACAGGGGGATTAGGCTCCTACGAGCAGTACTTC.

Only a few counts were recorded for this clonotype. V usage is TRBV7-2 and J usage is TRBJ2-1; possible D gene TRBD1, 5 bases. This CDR3 spans 14 amino acids. Trimming removed 5 bases from V and 0 bases from J, with 8 bases in between. The V gene's germline CDR1 is SGHTA and CDR2 FQGNSA. CDR3 sequence reads: CASSRRGSYNEQFF. The CDR3 DNA sequence: TGTGCCAGCAGCCGAAGGGGCTCCTACAATGAGCAGTTCTTC.

V is TRBV7-9 and J is TRBJ2-5, with 8 nucleotides matching TRBD1. Trimming took 5 bases from V and 6 from J; bases not matched to a gene: 8. The CDR3 has 14 residues. The germline gives CDR1 SEHNR, CDR2 FQNEAQ (reference sequence). The CDR3 coding sequence is TGTGCCAGCAGCAGCGGACAGGGTTGGAAGACCCAGTACTTC. Its translation: CASSSGQGWKTQYF.

Only a few counts were recorded for this clonotype. This chain uses TRBV5-1 with TRBJ2-7; D is unclear. CDR1 is SGHRS, CDR2 YFSETQ, per germline. This CDR3 contains 13 residues. The V gene lost 7 bases and the J gene lost 5 bases, with 16 bases spanning the gap. The CDR3 here is CASCRDPIDEQYF. In nucleotides, the CDR3 is TGCGCCAGCTGTCGAGACCCCATCGACGAGCAGTACTTC.

The J gene is TRBJ2-2, the V gene TRBV12-3 or TRBV12-4; 8 bases match TRBD1. J lost 3 bases, V lost 5 bases, and 8 bases had no gene match. CDR3 length: 16 residues. CDR3 in amino acids: CASSGQGFFDTGELFF. DNA for the CDR3: TGTGCCAGCAGTGGACAGGGATTCTTCGACACCGGGGAGCTGTTTTTT.

This clonotype was seen a few times. This chain links TRBV6-1 with TRBJ2-2, with D unclear. The CDR3 sequence is 14 residues long. Per germline, CDR1 MNHNS and CDR2 SASEGT. V was shortened by 7 bases and J by 1 base, with 10 bases between the two germline ends. CDR3 nucleotide sequence: TGTGCCAGCAAGACCGACTGGAACACCGGGGAGCTGTTTTTT. It encodes CASKTDWNTGELFF.

In its sample, this clonotype was seen a few times. J is TRBJ2-2 and V is TRBV9; TRBD2 is a possible D gene (5 bases). This CDR3 comprises 15 residues. V shed 5 bases and J shed 1 base, with 12 bases lying between them. Germline values: CDR1 SGDLS, CDR2 YYNGEE. CDR3 amino acids: CASSPGGWNTGELFF. CDR3 nucleotides: TGTGCCAGCAGTCCGGGCGGGTGGAACACCGGGGAGCTGTTTTTT.

This clonotype showed up just a few times. V usage is TRBV20-1 and J usage is TRBJ2-1, with 11 bases fitting TRBD2. CDR1 is DFQATT and CDR2 is SNEGSKA in the germline V gene (reference sequence). V lost 1 base to trimming and J lost 7 bases; unmatched junction nucleotides: 3. There are 14 residues in the CDR3. CDR3 region: CSARVASGRNEQFF. The CDR3 coding sequence is TGCAGTGCTAGAGTTGCTAGCGGGAGGAATGAGCAGTTCTTC.

This clonotype was counted between two and nine times. The chain recombines TRBV10-3 with TRBJ1-4; tentative D call: TRBD1 (5 bases). CDR1 is ENHRY, CDR2 SYGVKD, per germline. V lost 4 bases, J lost 4 bases, and 7 bases lay in between. The CDR3 runs to 13 residues. CDR3 DNA: TGTGCCATCAGTGCTCAGGGTAATGAAAAACTGTTTTTT. This sequence encodes CAISAQGNEKLFF.

The CDR3 DNA sequence: TGTGCCATCAGCCCCGGGATGACAGGGACGGGGAATACGCAGTATTTT. Encoded protein: CAISPGMTGTGNTQYF. The V and J genes are TRBV10-3 and TRBJ2-3, with 7 bases lining up with TRBD1. V was clipped by 6 bases and J by 7 bases; unmatched bases: 16. Germline assignment: CDR1 ENHRY and CDR2 SYGVKD. CDR3 length: 16 residues.

This clonotype occurred a few times. The chain employs TRBV20-1 and TRBJ1-4; 7 bases fit TRBD1. The CDR3 is 13 amino acids. In germline, CDR1 is DFQATT, CDR2 SNEGSKA (reference sequence). J was trimmed by 11 bases and V by 5 bases; bases with no gene match: 11. CDR3 nucleotides: TGCAGTGCTGGGGGGACAGACGTGGGGAAACTGTTTTTT. It yields the protein CSAGGTDVGKLFF.

At least ten counts were recorded for this clonotype. J is TRBJ1-3 and V is TRBV12-3 or TRBV12-4; D ambiguous. CDR3 length: 12 amino acids. V was shortened by 5 bases and J by 2 bases, with 4 bases between the two germline ends. CDR3 nucleotide sequence: TGTGCCAGCAGTCGGGCTGGAAACACCATATATTTT. This codes for CASSRAGNTIYF.

This clonotype was seen at least ten times. The chain carries TRBV7-2 and TRBJ2-2; D is ambiguous. This CDR3 comprises 14 residues. Germline CDR1 is SGHTA and CDR2 is FQGNSA. V was trimmed by 5 bases and J by 1 base, leaving 8 bases between them. CDR3 DNA: TGTGCCAGCAGCCTGATCCGGAACACCGGGGAGCTGTTTTTT. Its protein product is CASSLIRNTGELFF.

The table lists this clonotype with a few counts. The chain joins TRBV5-6 to TRBJ2-5; 8 bases align to TRBD1. V lost 3 bases to trimming and J lost 1 base; unmatched junction nucleotides: 5. CDR3 size: 15 residues. The germline V gene has CDR1 SGHDT and CDR2 YYEEEE. The DNA for the CDR3 is TGTGCCAGCAGCTCGAACGGACAGGGCCAAGAGACCCAGTACTTC. Amino acids: CASSSNGQGQETQYF.

There are a few counts of this clonotype. The chain uses TRBV20-1 and TRBJ2-1, with 12 bases matching TRBD2. The CDR3 has 15 residues. V shed 6 bases, J shed 0 bases, and the junction held 3 bases outside the gene matches. Per germline, CDR1 DFQATT and CDR2 SNEGSKA (reference sequence). CDR3 region: CSAMTSGGSYNEQFF. CDR3 in DNA: TGCAGTGCAATGACTAGCGGGGGCTCCTACAATGAGCAGTTCTTC.

This clonotype occurred many times. This CDR3 is CASSFPLFF. Written as DNA, the CDR3 is TGTGCCAGCAGTTTCCCTCTGTTCTTC. The V gene is TRBV12-3 or TRBV12-4, the J gene TRBJ2-1; D gene ambiguous. This CDR3 region has 9 residues. Trimming took 3 bases from V and 15 from J, leaving 6 bases between them.

The rearrangement joins TRBV6-5 to TRBJ1-4, with TRBD1 as a possible D gene (5 bases). V lost 4 bases and J lost 4, with 10 bases in between. CDR3 length equals 14 residues. The germline V gene has CDR1 MNHEY and CDR2 SVGAGI. CDR3 DNA: TGTGCCAGCAGTTTTGGGAGGGGTAATGAAAAACTGTTTTTT. Translated, it gives CASSFGRGNEKLFF.

This clonotype was seen once. J is TRBJ1-1 and V is TRBV7-2, with 7 positions matching TRBD1. CDR1 and CDR2 (germline): SGHTA, FQGNSA. The CDR3 is 15 residues long. The V gene end was trimmed by 5 bases and the J gene end by 0 bases; junction bases not matched to a gene: 6. The CDR3 sequence: CASSAWTGMNTEAFF. The CDR3 DNA follows: TGTGCCAGCAGCGCGTGGACAGGAATGAACACTGAAGCTTTCTTT.

This clonotype was seen only a few times. The V and J genes are TRBV11-2 and TRBJ2-5, with D hard to call. V lost 7 bases and J lost 1, with 10 bases in between. From germline, CDR1 is SGHAT and CDR2 FQNNGV. This CDR3 contains 13 residues. The CDR3 DNA follows: TGTGCCAGCAACCCGAGGACCCAAGAGACCCAGTACTTC. It codes for CASNPRTQETQYF. Full variable domain (outside the CDR3, taken from reference TRBV11-2 and TRBJ2-5): EAGVAQSPRYKIIEKRQSVAFWCNPISGHATLYWYQQILGQGPKLLIQFQNNGVVDDSQLPKDRFSAERLKGVDSTLKIQPAKLEDSAVYLCASNPRTQETQYFGPGTRLLVL.

The chain couples TRBV3-1 to TRBJ1-1, with D uncertain. The germline V and J ends were trimmed by 0 bases and 0 bases, with 20 bases remaining between them. Looked up from germline, CDR1 is LGHDT and CDR2 is YNNKEL (reference sequence). This CDR3 has 19 amino acids. The CDR3 coding sequence is TGTGCCAGCAGCCAAGATCCTCGATTTTCTGGGGAGATGAACACTGAAGCTTTCTTT. As protein: CASSQDPRFSGEMNTEAFF.

This clonotype was found a few times. The V and J genes are TRBV5-1 and TRBJ2-1; D is ambiguous. Germline CDR1 is SGHRS and CDR2 is YFSETQ. Trimming shortened V by 0 bases and J by 7 bases, and 8 bases separated the two germline ends. This CDR3 region has 13 residues. The chain's CDR3 is CASSLATRNEQFF. The CDR3 region has the DNA TGCGCCAGCAGCTTGGCCACCAGAAATGAGCAGTTCTTC. Using reference TRBV5-1 and TRBJ2-1 for the parts outside the CDR3, the full variable domain is KAGVTQTPRYLIKTRGQQVTLSCSPISGHRSVSWYQQTPGQGLQFLFEYFSETQRNKGNFPGRFSGRQFSNSRSEMNVSTLELGDSALYLCASSLATRNEQFFGPGTRLTVL.

This clonotype has more than one count but fewer than ten. The chain combines TRBV4-2 with TRBJ2-5, with D possibly being TRBD2 (5 bases). Per germline, CDR1 LGHNA and CDR2 YNFKEQ. CDR3 length: 15 residues. Trimming left V 5 bases short and J 3 bases short, with 16 bases between. The CDR3 region is CASSAGSRVEETQYF. As DNA, the CDR3 is TGTGCCAGCAGCGCGGGTAGTCGGGTGGAAGAGACCCAGTACTTC.

V and J are TRBV29-1 and TRBJ2-2; possibly TRBD1 or TRBD2 for D (7 bases each). The germline V gene encodes CDR1 SQVTM and CDR2 ANQGSEA. Trimming cost V 0 bases and J 0 bases, with 11 bases left between them. The CDR3 sequence is 16 residues long. This chain's CDR3 is CSVEDQGGANTGELFF. The CDR3 region has the DNA TGCAGCGTTGAAGATCAGGGGGGGGCGAACACCGGGGAGCTGTTTTTT.

This clonotype occurred a few times. This chain joins TRBV14 and TRBJ2-5; the match to TRBD2 covers 7 bases. V gave up 4 bases and J gave up 4 bases; unmatched junction bases: 12. The CDR3 spans 16 residues. Germline assignment: CDR1 SGHDN and CDR2 FVKESK. The CDR3 DNA reads TGTGCCAGCAGCCGCGCCCTCACCCGCGGGAGAGAGACCCAGTACTTC. The encoded protein is CASSRALTRGRETQYF. Together with reference TRBV14 and TRBJ2-5, the CDR3 gives the full variable domain: EAGVTQFPSHSVIEKGQTVTLRCDPISGHDNLYWYRRVMGKEIKFLLHFVKESKQDESGMPNNRFLAERTGGTYSTLKVQPAELEDSGVYFCASSRALTRGRETQYFGPGTRLLVL.

The count of this clonotype is one. The junction departs from the called germline gene at one end, perhaps through a read error. The chain combines TRBV5-6 with TRBJ1-1; D is unclear. The CDR3 runs to 16 residues. Germline-derived CDR1 and CDR2 are SGHDT and YYEEEE. This CDR3 reads CASSVIGRSANTEAFF. In DNA, the CDR3 is TGCGCCAGCAGCGTAATCGGACGGTCCGCGAACACTGAAGCTTTCTTT. Drawing the rest from reference TRBV5-6 and TRBJ1-1, the complete variable domain is DAGVTQSPTHLIKTRGQQVTLRCSPKSGHDTVSWYQQALGQGPQFIFQYYEEEERQRGNFPDRFSGHQFPNYSSELNVNALLLGDSALYLCASSVIGRSANTEAFFGQGTRLTVV.